A selection of T cell receptor beta chains follows, all from one sample in a study of PD-1 blockade in classical Hodgkin lymphoma. Only in-frame clones appear in the TCRdb table, and some are missing; sequencing was by immunoSEQ multiplex PCR. The table records about 20,000 clones, roughly 80% of them present only once. The material sequenced was peripheral blood mononuclear cells (PBMCs), taken before the fourth cycle of nivolumab. Receptors originate from a human donor with classical Hodgkin lymphoma. Each CDR3 is given with its conserved first and last residue. D genes are given only for firm matches. Clone size is given for some rows only: seen once, a few or many times, or a class if the clone is expanded.

CDR3aa: CASSLVDGGRVNYGYTF
CDR3nt: TGTGCCAGCAGCTTGGTCGACGGGGGAAGGGTTAACTATGGCTACACCTTC
j_gene: TRBJ1-2
v_gene: TRBV5-5
d_gene: -
abundance: -

CDR3aa: CASSLGGVRHNEQFF
CDR3nt: TGTGCCAGCAGCTTAGGGGGGGTCAGGCACAATGAGCAGTTCTTC
j_gene: TRBJ2-1
v_gene: TRBV7-6
d_gene: -
abundance: -

CDR3aa: CASSPRTAYNEQFF
CDR3nt: TGCGCCAGCAGCCCAAGAACAGCTTACAATGAGCAGTTCTTC
j_gene: TRBJ2-1
v_gene: TRBV4-3
d_gene: -
abundance: -

CDR3aa: CAWSEGGFGTDTQYF
CDR3nt: TGTGCCTGGAGTGAGGGGGGTTTCGGCACAGATACGCAGTATTTT
j_gene: TRBJ2-3
v_gene: TRBV30
d_gene: -
abundance: -

CDR3aa: CASSYSFRALDYGYTF
CDR3nt: TGTGCCAGCAGTTACTCGTTCAGGGCCTTGGACTATGGCTACACCTTC
j_gene: TRBJ1-2
v_gene: TRBV6-5
d_gene: -
abundance: once

CDR3aa: CASSEVDPRTGELFF
CDR3nt: TGCGCCAGCAGTGAGGTAGATCCCCGCACCGGGGAGCTGTTTTTT
j_gene: TRBJ2-2
v_gene: TRBV10-2
d_gene: -
abundance: -

CDR3aa: CASSMGQGMAGELFF
CDR3nt: TGTGCCAGTAGTATGGGGCAGGGTATGGCCGGGGAGCTGTTTTTT
j_gene: TRBJ2-2
v_gene: TRBV19
d_gene: -
abundance: -

CDR3aa: CAKRGENGIYEQYF
CDR3nt: TGTGCCAAAAGAGGGGAGAACGGGATCTACGAGCAGTACTTC
j_gene: TRBJ2-7
v_gene: TRBV19
d_gene: -
abundance: -

CDR3aa: CASTLTGAQFYGYTF
CDR3nt: TGTGCCAGCACTCTGACGGGTGCACAGTTCTATGGCTACACCTTC
j_gene: TRBJ1-2
v_gene: TRBV2
d_gene: -
abundance: -

CDR3aa: CASSPGTGRTGELFF
CDR3nt: TGTGCCAGCAGCCCCGGGACAGGGCGAACCGGGGAGCTGTTTTTT
j_gene: TRBJ2-2
v_gene: TRBV11-2
d_gene: TRBD1
abundance: -

CDR3aa: CASSPDRNGYTF
CDR3nt: TGTGCCAGCTCACCGGACAGGAATGGCTACACCTTC
j_gene: TRBJ1-2
v_gene: TRBV18
d_gene: TRBD1
abundance: -

CDR3aa: CAWSEDPSNQPQHF
CDR3nt: TGTGCCTGGAGTGAGGACCCTAGCAATCAGCCCCAGCATTTT
j_gene: TRBJ1-5
v_gene: TRBV30
d_gene: -
abundance: -

CDR3aa: CASSPALYNEKLFF
CDR3nt: TGTGCCAGCTCACCTGCCCTCTATAATGAAAAACTGTTTTTT
j_gene: TRBJ1-4
v_gene: TRBV18
d_gene: -
abundance: -

CDR3aa: CASSLPQGVQFF
CDR3nt: TGTGCCAGCAGTTTACCCCAGGGTGTGCAGTTCTTC
j_gene: TRBJ2-1
v_gene: TRBV27
d_gene: -
abundance: -

CDR3aa: CASSLRDGFNEQFF
CDR3nt: TGTGCCAGCAGTTTAAGGGACGGCTTCAATGAGCAGTTCTTC
j_gene: TRBJ2-1
v_gene: TRBV27
d_gene: -
abundance: -

CDR3aa: CASSPGPSYEQYF
CDR3nt: TGTGCCAGCAGCCCCGGCCCTAGTTACGAGCAGTACTTC
j_gene: TRBJ2-7
v_gene: TRBV4-2
d_gene: -
abundance: -

CDR3aa: CASSVRQGLADTQYF
CDR3nt: TGTGCCAGCAGCGTTAGACAGGGTTTGGCAGATACGCAGTATTTT
j_gene: TRBJ2-3
v_gene: TRBV9
d_gene: TRBD1
abundance: once

CDR3aa: CASSVVPHNEQFF
CDR3nt: TGTGCCAGCAGCGTAGTTCCCCACAATGAGCAGTTCTTC
j_gene: TRBJ2-1
v_gene: TRBV9
d_gene: -
abundance: -

CDR3aa: CASSYSTGPGEKLFF
CDR3nt: TGTGCCAGCAGTTACTCGACAGGGCCCGGTGAAAAACTGTTTTTT
j_gene: TRBJ1-4
v_gene: TRBV6-6
d_gene: TRBD1
abundance: -

CDR3aa: CASSGSGRSTDTQYF
CDR3nt: TGTGCCAGCAGCGGTAGCGGGAGGAGCACAGATACGCAGTATTTT
j_gene: TRBJ2-3
v_gene: TRBV9
d_gene: TRBD2
abundance: -

CDR3aa: CASSPNPGQGHYGYTF
CDR3nt: TGTGCCAGCAGCCCAAACCCGGGACAGGGTCACTATGGCTACACCTTC
j_gene: TRBJ1-2
v_gene: TRBV7-2
d_gene: TRBD1
abundance: -

CDR3aa: CASSHRDNPTYEQYF
CDR3nt: TGTGCCAGCAGTCACCGGGACAATCCAACCTACGAGCAGTACTTC
j_gene: TRBJ2-7
v_gene: TRBV28
d_gene: -
abundance: -

CDR3aa: CASSWQGSYNEQFF
CDR3nt: TGTGCCAGTAGCTGGCAGGGCTCCTACAATGAGCAGTTCTTC
j_gene: TRBJ2-1
v_gene: TRBV19
d_gene: -
abundance: -

CDR3aa: CASSEGPLREETQYF
CDR3nt: TGTGCCAGCAGTGAAGGGCCTTTAAGAGAAGAGACCCAGTACTTC
j_gene: TRBJ2-5
v_gene: TRBV6-1
d_gene: -
abundance: -

CDR3aa: CASRPTGQTVLTF
CDR3nt: TGTGCCAGCAGACCGACAGGGCAAACCGTCCTGACTTTC
j_gene: TRBJ2-6
v_gene: TRBV2
d_gene: TRBD1
abundance: -

CDR3aa: CASSFITRVAGVPGELFF
CDR3nt: TGTGCCAGCAGTTTTATAACCAGGGTAGCGGGAGTCCCCGGGGAGCTGTTTTTT
j_gene: TRBJ2-2
v_gene: TRBV2
d_gene: TRBD2
abundance: few

CDR3aa: CASSIGPSRVTDTQYF
CDR3nt: TGTGCCAGCAGTATCGGGCCGTCGAGAGTCACAGATACGCAGTATTTT
j_gene: TRBJ2-3
v_gene: TRBV27
d_gene: -
abundance: few

CDR3aa: CASSLGLPGRTAYEQYF
CDR3nt: TGTGCCAGCAGCTTAGGTTTACCGGGACGGACCGCTTACGAGCAGTACTTC
j_gene: TRBJ2-7
v_gene: TRBV7-2
d_gene: -
abundance: -